These 26 T cell receptor beta chains were all obtained from the same sample, sequenced in a study of blood T cell repertoires in COVID-19. The method was immunoSEQ multiplex PCR; TCRdb's version includes in-frame clones alone and lacks a portion of them. This table has hundreds of thousands of clones, about 82% appearing once. Material: PBMCs or T cells enriched from blood (not recorded which). The receptors come from a woman between 45 and 60 years old who had recovered from COVID-19.

In its sample, this clone was seen a few times. The chain uses TRBV19 and TRBJ1-5; D is uncertain. CDR3 length: 12 residues. The V gene's germline CDR1 is LNHDA and CDR2 SQIVND (reference sequence). Trimming took off 6 bases at V and 8 bases at J, with 11 bases between the two ends. The CDR3 DNA reads TGTGCCAGTAGGGTGCAGAATAAGCCCCAGCATTTT. This translates into CASRVQNKPQHF.

This chain links TRBV3-1 (or the pseudogene TRBV3-2) with TRBJ1-4; 7 nucleotides match TRBD1. The CDR3 consists of 15 residues. The V gene's germline CDR1 is LGHDT and CDR2 YNNKEL (reference sequence). V lost 6 bases, J lost 0 bases, and 4 bases stayed unmatched. The CDR3 nucleotides are TGTGCCAGCAGGCGCCAGGGGGCAACTAATGAAAAACTGTTTTTT. Its translation is CASRRQGATNEKLFF.

J is TRBJ1-6 and V is TRBV19; the D is unclear. Germline assignment: CDR1 LNHDA and CDR2 SQIVND (reference sequence). This CDR3 has 18 residues. The ends were cut back, 3 bases at V and 2 bases at J, with 17 bases in the middle. This CDR3 is CASSMRTVPVAYNSPLHF. The CDR3 DNA reads as TGTGCCAGTAGTATGAGGACTGTCCCAGTCGCCTATAATTCACCCCTCCACTTT.

The chain is built from TRBV18 and TRBJ2-7; TRBD2 is a possible D gene (6 bases). Between the trimmed V and J ends, which lost 3 bases and 3 bases, there was a span of 12 bases. Germline CDR1 and CDR2: KGHSH and LQKENI. The CDR3 contains 14 residues. In DNA, the CDR3 is TGTGCCAGCTCACCGGAACGGCGGGGCTACGAGCAGTACTTC. Protein: CASSPERRGYEQYF.

V and J are TRBV5-4 and TRBJ2-6, with 9 bases matching TRBD1. The V gene end was trimmed by 3 bases and the J gene end by 0 bases; junction bases not matched to a gene: 4. From germline, CDR1 is SGHNT and CDR2 YYREEE (reference sequence). The CDR3 has 17 amino acids. DNA of the CDR3: TGTGCCAGCAGCTCAAGGGACAGGGTCTCTGGGGCCAACGTCCTGACTTTC. This sequence encodes CASSSRDRVSGANVLTF. Together with reference TRBV5-4 and TRBJ2-6, the CDR3 gives the full variable domain: ETGVTQSPTHLIKTRGQQVTLRCSSQSGHNTVSWYQQALGQGPQFIFQYYREEENGRGNFPPRFSGLQFPNYSSELNVNALELDDSALYLCASSSRDRVSGANVLTFGAGSRLTVL.

The chain links TRBV28 to TRBJ2-2, with 7 bases matching TRBD2. V was pared by 3 bases and J by 6 bases, with 13 bases of the junction left unmatched. CDR1 is MDHEN, CDR2 SYDVKM, per germline. CDR3 size: 17 residues. CDR3 sequence (DNA): TGTGCCAGCAGTTTTCTAGCCGGGAGGCCCGGGTCCGGGGAGCTGTTTTTT. Residues: CASSFLAGRPGSGELFF. Full variable domain (remainder filled in from reference TRBV28 and TRBJ2-2): DVKVTQSSRYLVKRTGEKVFLECVQDMDHENMFWYRQDPGLGLRLIYFSYDVKMKEKGDIPEGYSVSREKKERFSLILESASTNQTSMYLCASSFLAGRPGSGELFFGEGSRLTVL.

The V call is TRBV7-9, the J call TRBJ1-2; the D gene is possibly TRBD1 (5 bases). This CDR3 spans 15 amino acids. Germline assignment: CDR1 SEHNR and CDR2 FQNEAQ (reference sequence). V lost 7 bases to trimming and J lost 7 bases, with 22 bases between them. The CDR3 reads CASTPQGLAPSGYTF. The CDR3 DNA sequence: TGTGCCAGCACCCCTCAGGGTCTGGCCCCTAGTGGCTACACCTTC.

The V gene is TRBV27, the J gene TRBJ2-3, with 9 bases aligning to TRBD2. The CDR3 has 17 residues. Germline values: CDR1 MNHEY, CDR2 SMNVEV (reference sequence). The ends lost 6 bases at V and 6 bases at J; junction bases unmatched: 16. The CDR3 loop is CASRISGGSGRDDTQYF. The CDR3 nucleotides read TGTGCCAGCAGGATCTCCGGGGGTAGCGGGAGAGACGATACGCAGTATTTT.

This clone has only a few counts. This sequence joins TRBV30 and TRBJ2-7, with TRBD2 matching over 7 bases. CDR1 is GTSNPN and CDR2 is SVGIG in the germline V gene (reference sequence). Unmatched junction bases numbered 14, after V lost 0 bases and J lost 12 bases. The CDR3 is 14 amino acids. Written as DNA, the CDR3 is TGTGCCTGGAGTGTCCCGGGAGGAGTTGCCCACCGGTACTTC. Its translation is CAWSVPGGVAHRYF.

This clone turned up a few times. V is TRBV19 and J is TRBJ1-2; no clear D. The V and J ends lost 3 bases and 4 bases respectively, with 12 bases between them. In germline, CDR1 is LNHDA, CDR2 SQIVND (reference sequence). The CDR3 runs to 14 residues. The CDR3 DNA is TGTGCCAGTAGTATGAACAGCTTTAGCTATGGCTACACCTTC. This translates into CASSMNSFSYGYTF.

The gene calls are TRBV5-1 and TRBJ2-3; 11 positions match TRBD2. The CDR3 extends over 16 amino acids. The ends lost 0 bases at V and 6 bases at J; junction bases unmatched: 6. The germline V gene has CDR1 SGHRS and CDR2 YFSETQ. CDR3 in amino acids: CASSLDPSGGFDTQYF. The DNA for the CDR3 is TGCGCCAGCAGCTTGGATCCTAGCGGGGGGTTTGATACGCAGTATTTT. The variable domain in full, completed from reference TRBV5-1 and TRBJ2-3, reads KAGVTQTPRYLIKTRGQQVTLSCSPISGHRSVSWYQQTPGQGLQFLFEYFSETQRNKGNFPGRFSGRQFSNSRSEMNVSTLELGDSALYLCASSLDPSGGFDTQYFGPGTRLTVL.

Only a few counts were recorded for this clone. CDR3 DNA sequence: TGTGCCAGCAGCTTCGGGCGGACTGGGTCCTACGAGCAGTACTTC. Encoded protein: CASSFGRTGSYEQYF. The chain links TRBV5-5 to TRBJ2-7, with D possibly being TRBD2 (5 bases). The CDR3 contains 15 residues. Germline CDR1 is SGHKS and CDR2 is YYEKEE (reference sequence). The ends were cut back, 2 bases at V and 1 base at J, with 13 bases in the middle. The variable domain in full, with the rest retrieved from reference TRBV5-5 and TRBJ2-7, is DAGVTQSPTHLIKTRGQQVTLRCSPISGHKSVSWYQQVLGQGPQFIFQYYEKEERGRGNFPDRFSARQFPNYSSELNVNALLLGDSALYLCASSFGRTGSYEQYFGPGTRLTVT.

This clone occurred once. This sequence joins TRBV19 and TRBJ1-4, with 9 bases that match TRBD1. Germline V gene lookup returns CDR1 LNHDA and CDR2 SQIVND (reference sequence). V shed 7 bases, J shed 6 bases, and the junction held 3 bases outside the gene matches. The CDR3 is 13 residues long. CDR3 region: CASMGQGYEKLFF. CDR3 DNA: TGTGCCAGTATGGGACAGGGATATGAAAAACTGTTTTTT.

The chain is built from TRBV25-1 and TRBJ2-7; 10 nucleotides line up with TRBD1. CDR1 is MGHDK and CDR2 is SYGVNS in the germline V gene. This CDR3 contains 18 residues. After removal of 1 base from V and 2 bases from J, the junction contained 11 bases not matched to a gene. This CDR3 is CASSESPRDRGDPYEQYF. The CDR3 DNA reads as TGTGCCAGCAGTGAATCGCCAAGGGACAGGGGAGATCCCTACGAGCAGTACTTC.

The chain combines TRBV7-8 with TRBJ1-1; no reliable D call. Germline V gene sequence: CDR1 SGHVS, CDR2 FQNEAQ. Trimming stripped 5 bases from V and 6 bases from J, with 13 bases between. This CDR3 is built from 13 residues. The CDR3 loop reads CASSPPGSSEAFF. CDR3 nucleotide sequence: TGTGCCAGCAGCCCCCCGGGGAGCTCTGAAGCTTTCTTT.

The V gene is TRBV24-1, the J gene TRBJ2-2, with D possibly matching TRBD2 (6 bases). CDR3 length: 16 residues. V dropped 0 bases and J dropped 5 bases, with 12 bases sitting between them. In germline, CDR1 is KGHDR, CDR2 SFDVKD. The CDR3 DNA sequence: TGTGCCACCAGTGATTTGCGGAGGGCCGGAACCGGGGAGCTGTTTTTT. Translation gives CATSDLRRAGTGELFF.

This sequence joins TRBV29-1 and TRBJ1-2, with a possible D match to TRBD1 (5 bases). Per the germline V gene, CDR1 is SQVTM and CDR2 is ANQGSEA. The CDR3 covers 13 residues. Trimming cost V 3 bases and J 6 bases, with 14 bases left between them. The CDR3 nucleotides are TGCAGCGTTGACCCTGGGGAAGGGGATGGCTACACCTTC. Protein: CSVDPGEGDGYTF.

A single count supports this clone. The chain has TRBV7-9 and TRBJ1-2; D may be TRBD1 (6 bases). Trimming removed 4 bases from V and 7 bases from J, with 16 bases in between. Germline V lookup: CDR1 SEHNR, CDR2 FQNEAQ (reference sequence). The CDR3 is 14 amino acids. The CDR3 loop is CASSSAGASGGYTF. The DNA of the CDR3 is TGTGCCAGCAGCTCAGCAGGGGCCTCGGGTGGCTACACCTTC.

The chain couples TRBV7-9 to TRBJ1-3; D is possibly TRBD1 (5 bases). Trimming pared 5 bases from V and 1 base from J, leaving 15 bases between. Germline CDR1 SEHNR, CDR2 FQNEAQ (reference sequence). There are 16 residues in the CDR3. CDR3 DNA sequence: TGTGCCAGCAGCCCCCGCGGGGCCGCTTCTGGAAACACCATATATTTT. It specifies CASSPRGAASGNTIYF.

The CDR3 region is CASRANLAGAYNEQFF. The CDR3 DNA reads as TGTGCCAGCAGAGCTAACCTAGCGGGGGCCTACAATGAGCAGTTCTTC. V gene TRBV2 combines with J gene TRBJ2-1, with 10 bases aligning to TRBD2. Germline V gives CDR1 SNHLY, CDR2 FYNNEI. The CDR3 has 16 amino acids. Trimming took 6 bases from V and 2 from J; bases not matched to a gene: 7.

The gene calls are TRBV7-8 and TRBJ2-7; 7 nucleotides line up with TRBD1. V shed 4 bases, J shed 7 bases, and the junction held 10 bases outside the gene matches. The CDR3 has 14 residues. Germline V CDR1 and CDR2: SGHVS, FQNEAQ. The CDR3 loop reads CASSSGQSSREQYF. CDR3 in DNA: TGTGCCAGCAGCTCGGGACAGAGCTCGAGGGAGCAGTACTTC.

This chain connects TRBV12-3 or TRBV12-4 to TRBJ1-4; no reliable D call. The CDR3 runs 13 residues. The V end was cut by 0 bases, the J end by 8 bases, with 7 bases between. The chain's CDR3 is CASSLAGGEKLFF. The CDR3 DNA reads TGTGCCAGCAGTTTAGCGGGAGGGGAAAAACTGTTTTTT.

This clone was detected only once. The V gene is TRBV6-5, the J gene TRBJ1-1; D not certain. V gave up 2 bases and J gave up 4 bases, with 11 bases separating them. There are 14 residues in the CDR3. CDR1 and CDR2 (germline): MNHEY, SVGAGI. The CDR3 loop is CASSYKVSGTEAFF. CDR3 bases: TGTGCCAGCAGTTACAAGGTGTCAGGCACTGAAGCTTTCTTT.

The J gene is TRBJ1-6, the V gene TRBV3-1 (or the pseudogene TRBV3-2); the match to TRBD1 covers 10 bases. This CDR3 has 14 amino acids. The germline gives CDR1 LGHDT, CDR2 YNNKEL (reference sequence). V lost 3 bases and J lost 9; bases outside the gene matches: 2. The CDR3 DNA reads TGTGCCAGCAGCCAGGGACAGGGGAGTTCACCCCTCCACTTT. It translates to CASSQGQGSSPLHF.

The chain recombines TRBV27 with TRBJ1-6; D is perhaps TRBD1 (5 bases). The germline gives CDR1 MNHEY, CDR2 SMNVEV (reference sequence). V lost 3 bases to trimming and J lost 4 bases, with 7 bases between them. The length of the CDR3 is 14 residues. CDR3 in amino acids: CASSFQGYNSPLHF. The CDR3 DNA follows: TGTGCCAGCAGTTTCCAGGGATATAATTCACCCCTCCACTTT.

The CDR3 reads CASSQTLYGYTF. Written as DNA, the CDR3 is TGTGCCAGCAGTCAGACTCTCTATGGCTACACCTTC. The chain combines TRBV12-3 or TRBV12-4 with TRBJ1-2; D remains ambiguous. The CDR3 runs to 12 residues. The V and J ends lost 5 bases and 4 bases respectively, with 8 bases between them.